Detailed here is one T cell receptor (beta chain). This CDR3 contains 17 residues. Per germline, CDR1 LGHDT and CDR2 YNNKEL (reference sequence). The V and J ends lost 4 bases and 0 bases respectively, with 18 bases between them. Here immunoSEQ multiplex PCR was the method, and the copy in TCRdb shows in-frame clones only, minus some. The sample has 150,000 or so clones; more than 65% are singletons. The sample originates from a study of blood T cell repertoires in COVID-19. Study members were between about 18 and 95 years old and lived in 25 or so US regions. The J gene is TRBJ1-1, the V gene TRBV3-1 (or the pseudogene TRBV3-2); the D is unclear. Input material: PBMCs or T cells enriched from blood (not recorded which). The sequence was obtained from a man aged 45 to 65 who had recovered from COVID-19. Written as DNA, the CDR3 is TGTGCCAGCAGCCCCCGGGGAGGGCGAGGGATGAACACTGAAGCTTTCTTT. Translated, it gives CASSPRGGRGMNTEAFF.